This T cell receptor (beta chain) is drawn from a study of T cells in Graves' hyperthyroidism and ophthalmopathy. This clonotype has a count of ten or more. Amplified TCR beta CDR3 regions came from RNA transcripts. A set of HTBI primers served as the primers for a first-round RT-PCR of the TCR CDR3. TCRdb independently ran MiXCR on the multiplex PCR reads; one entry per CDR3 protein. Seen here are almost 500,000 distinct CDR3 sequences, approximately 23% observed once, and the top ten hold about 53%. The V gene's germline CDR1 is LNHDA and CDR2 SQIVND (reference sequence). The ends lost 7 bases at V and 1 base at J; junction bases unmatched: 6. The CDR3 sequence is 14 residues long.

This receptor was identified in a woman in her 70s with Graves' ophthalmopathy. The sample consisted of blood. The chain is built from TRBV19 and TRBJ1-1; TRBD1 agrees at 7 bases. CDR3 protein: CASNSGTANTEAFF. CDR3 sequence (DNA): TGTGCCAGTAACTCCGGGACAGCGAACACTGAAGCTTTCTTT.